This T cell receptor beta chain appears in the sequencing data of a study of vaccination and CD4 T cells after COVID-19. Study-wide background: Cells received overlapping spike peptides from SARS-CoV-2, HCoV-NL63, HCoV-OC43 and HCoV-229E as stimulation. A CEFX pool, an HIV-1 Nef pool, or no peptide went to control cultures.

The CDR3 runs to 16 residues. Trimming removed 4 bases from V and 7 bases from J; junction bases left unmatched: 12. Germline V gene sequence: CDR1 MNHEY, CDR2 SVGAGI. At the Johns Hopkins FTIC core, DNA taken from cultured CD4+ T cells was sequenced by way of the Oncomine TCR Beta short-read assay. Genomic DNA was isolated from cultured CD4+ T cells. TCRdb reanalysed the PCR reads using MiXCR and keeps one entry per CDR3 protein. The profile shows about 14,000 distinct CDR3 sequences, approximately 61% of them singletons. This clonotype showed up just a few times. Its antigen is still unknown. Treatment meaning: roughly nine-day PBMC culture with coronavirus spike peptide pools or control peptides (ViraFEST assay). The culture of 2 million or so PBMCs per well included about 11 IU/ml IL-2 and roughly 10 ug/ml peptide pools.

The chain employs TRBV6-5 and TRBJ2-1, with 8 nucleotides matching TRBD1. The receptor was derived from a human donor who had recovered from COVID-19. Sequences were obtained from CD4+ T cells from blood, cultured in vitro. The CDR3 sequence is CASSSPGGASGNEQFF. The CDR3 nucleotides are TGTGCCAGCAGTTCACCAGGGGGCGCAAGCGGTAATGAGCAGTTCTTC.